A single sample is the source of the 16 T cell receptor beta chains below, sequenced in a study of cytomegalovirus exposure and HLA in healthy donors. Produced via immunoSEQ multiplex PCR; TCRdb's table is partial and in-frame only. The sample has about 160,000 clones, 88% seen once; the top ten hold approximately 3.1%. The sequencing sample was made of PBMCs. The receptor source for this set is a man between 18 and 29 years old in good health and CMV-seronegative.

This chain uses TRBV28 with TRBJ2-5, with D possibly being TRBD2 (5 bases). Germline V gives CDR1 MDHEN, CDR2 SYDVKM. This CDR3 comprises 13 residues. V dropped 3 bases and J dropped 3 bases, with 8 bases sitting between them. The chain's CDR3 is CASSLDGKETQYF. CDR3 nucleotides: TGTGCCAGCAGTTTGGACGGGAAAGAGACCCAGTACTTC.

The chain is built from TRBV28 and TRBJ2-1; 13 positions agree with TRBD2. V lost 5 bases to trimming and J lost 0 bases; unmatched junction nucleotides: 13. The CDR3 contains 20 residues. The germline gives CDR1 MDHEN, CDR2 SYDVKM. The DNA of the CDR3 is TGTGCCAGCAGTACCTGGACTAGCGGGGGAACTAGGAGCTCCTACAATGAGCAGTTCTTC. It yields the protein CASSTWTSGGTRSSYNEQFF.

V gene TRBV7-9 combines with J gene TRBJ2-3, with 7 positions matching TRBD2. J was trimmed by 1 base and V by 3 bases; bases with no gene match: 7. CDR3 size: 16 residues. CDR1 is SEHNR, CDR2 FQNEAQ, per germline (reference sequence). CDR3 DNA: TGTGCCAGCAGCTTGGGCGGGAGAGGGGGCACAGATACGCAGTATTTT. This encodes CASSLGGRGGTDTQYF.

The chain is built from TRBV13 and TRBJ2-1; a possible D gene is TRBD1 (6 bases). CDR3 length equals 16 residues. The V and J ends lost 5 bases and 6 bases respectively, with 20 bases between them. In germline, CDR1 is PRHDT, CDR2 FYEKMQ (reference sequence). CDR3 in DNA: TGTGCCAGCAGCGGAGATACGAGGACAGACACCAATGAGCAGTTCTTC. Its translation is CASSGDTRTDTNEQFF.

This rearrangement joins TRBV27 to TRBJ1-1, with 7 bases identical to TRBD1. This CDR3 contains 13 residues. Per germline, CDR1 MNHEY and CDR2 SMNVEV (reference sequence). V lost 5 bases and J lost 8; bases outside the gene matches: 8. CDR3 nucleotide sequence: TGTGCCAGCAGTCCTAGGACAGGTAGGGAAGCTTTCTTT. Its translation: CASSPRTGREAFF.

This sequence joins TRBV25-1 and TRBJ1-5, with TRBD1 as a possible D gene (5 bases). Per germline, CDR1 MGHDK and CDR2 SYGVNS. The length of the CDR3 is 13 residues. The V end was cut by 4 bases, the J end by 7 bases, with 11 bases between. In DNA, the CDR3 is TGTGCCAGCAGTGGGGAAGGGGTCCAGCCCCAGCATTTT. Residues: CASSGEGVQPQHF.

The rearrangement links TRBV7-9 to TRBJ1-3; possible D gene TRBD1, 6 bases. Between the trimmed V and J ends, which lost 5 bases and 0 bases, there was a span of 11 bases. The germline CDR1 and CDR2 sequences are SEHNR and FQNEAQ (reference sequence). CDR3 length equals 15 residues. CDR3 sequence reads: CASSVDRISGNTIYF. Here the CDR3 DNA reads TGTGCCAGCAGCGTAGACAGGATCTCTGGAAACACCATATATTTT.

This chain uses TRBV27 with TRBJ2-5; tentatively, D is TRBD2 (5 bases). V gave up 5 bases and J gave up 1 base, with 17 bases separating them. The V gene's germline CDR1 is MNHEY and CDR2 SMNVEV (reference sequence). This CDR3 is built from 16 residues. The DNA for the CDR3 is TGTGCCAGCAGTGGATCCGGACTCACTCTCCAAGAGACCCAGTACTTC. Amino acids: CASSGSGLTLQETQYF.

This clone showed up just once. This chain connects TRBV5-4 to TRBJ2-5, with D maybe TRBD2 (5 bases). The germline V gene has CDR1 SGHNT and CDR2 YYREEE (reference sequence). CDR3 size: 16 residues. Trimming pared 4 bases from V and 5 bases from J, leaving 21 bases between. CDR3 protein: CASSRSGSPDAETQYF. In DNA form, the CDR3 reads TGTGCCAGCAGCCGGTCGGGAAGTCCCGATGCGGAGACCCAGTACTTC.

The chain has TRBV5-1 and TRBJ1-5, with 12 bases that match TRBD1. Germline V gene lookup returns CDR1 SGHRS and CDR2 YFSETQ. The CDR3 totals 12 residues. The CDR3 region is CVQGQGAQPQHF. The CDR3 region has the DNA TGCGTGCAGGGACAGGGGGCACAGCCCCAGCATTTT.

The chain is built from TRBV2 and TRBJ2-5; 7 positions agree with TRBD2. J lost 5 bases, V lost 6 bases, and 9 bases had no gene match. Per germline, CDR1 SNHLY and CDR2 FYNNEI. The CDR3 has 14 residues. The DNA for the CDR3 is TGTGCCAGCAGGGCTAGCGGAACCCGGGAGACCCAGTACTTC. This sequence encodes CASRASGTRETQYF.

The V and J genes are TRBV7-2 and TRBJ1-2; tentatively, D is TRBD1 (6 bases). The V gene's germline CDR1 is SGHTA and CDR2 FQGNSA. Trimming cost V 5 bases and J 4 bases, with 20 bases left between them. This CDR3 has 16 amino acids. The chain's CDR3 is CASSGGTALGFYGYTF. DNA of the CDR3: TGTGCCAGCAGCGGGGGCACTGCCTTGGGTTTCTATGGCTACACCTTC.

The chain employs TRBV5-1 and TRBJ2-3, with D possibly being TRBD1 (5 bases). This CDR3 has 13 residues. Germline V gives CDR1 SGHRS, CDR2 YFSETQ. Trimming stripped 2 bases from V and 4 bases from J, with 8 bases between. The CDR3 coding sequence is TGCGCCAGCAGCTTACAGGTGGCAGATACGCAGTATTTT. Encoded protein: CASSLQVADTQYF. Complete variable domain (other parts from reference TRBV5-1 and TRBJ2-3): KAGVTQTPRYLIKTRGQQVTLSCSPISGHRSVSWYQQTPGQGLQFLFEYFSETQRNKGNFPGRFSGRQFSNSRSEMNVSTLELGDSALYLCASSLQVADTQYFGPGTRLTVL.

V gene TRBV29-1 combines with J gene TRBJ2-5, with D possibly matching TRBD2 (5 bases). This CDR3 comprises 13 residues. Trimming took off 2 bases at V and 7 bases at J, with 14 bases between the two ends. Germline CDR1 reads SQVTM; CDR2 reads ANQGSEA. CDR3 DNA sequence: TGCAGCGTTGAAATCACTAGTCCAAGGACCCAGTACTTC. Translating gives CSVEITSPRTQYF.

V and J are TRBV4-3 and TRBJ1-1; D not certain. CDR3 length: 13 amino acids. In germline, CDR1 is LGHNA, CDR2 YSLEER. V was trimmed by 2 bases and J by 8 bases, leaving 12 bases between them. The CDR3 coding sequence is TGCGCCAGCAGCCAAAACGGGGAGACAGAAGCTTTCTTT. This encodes CASSQNGETEAFF.

This clone was recorded a few times. This rearrangement joins TRBV13 to TRBJ2-3; D remains unclear. Looked up from germline, CDR1 is PRHDT and CDR2 is FYEKMQ (reference sequence). This CDR3 is 14 amino acids long. Trimming left V 0 bases short and J 3 bases short, with 7 bases between. CDR3 residues: CASSLGARTDTQYF. The CDR3 coding sequence is TGTGCCAGCAGCTTAGGGGCTAGAACAGATACGCAGTATTTT.